The 27 T cell receptor beta chains listed next were all sequenced from one sample in a study of T cells in Graves' hyperthyroidism and ophthalmopathy. TCR beta CDR3 region amplification was performed from RNA transcripts. During a first-round RT-PCR of the TCR CDR3, the HTBI primer set was used. From the multiplex PCR reads, TCRdb called clonotypes with MiXCR, one entry per CDR3 protein. The data hold about 500,000 distinct CDR3 sequences, with about a sixth observed a single time. Sequenced input: blood. The source of these receptors is a woman younger than 35 with Graves' ophthalmopathy.

This clonotype came up a few times. The J gene is TRBJ2-7, the V gene TRBV7-6; D tentatively fits TRBD1 or TRBD2 (6 bases each). Per germline, CDR1 SGHVS and CDR2 FNYEAQ. This CDR3 is built from 15 residues. Trimming left V 5 bases short and J 1 base short, with 15 bases between. The CDR3 is CASSLEGGPSYEQYF. CDR3 nucleotide sequence: TGTGCCAGCAGCCTAGAGGGGGGCCCATCCTACGAGCAGTACTTC.

This clonotype was seen at least ten times. This sequence joins TRBV13 and TRBJ2-7; 11 bases are shared with TRBD2. In germline, CDR1 is PRHDT, CDR2 FYEKMQ (reference sequence). The length of the CDR3 is 19 residues. V lost 0 bases, J lost 1 base, and 11 bases stayed unmatched. This CDR3 is CASSLGLLAGGEPSYEQYF. As DNA, the CDR3 is TGTGCCAGCAGCTTAGGTCTCCTAGCGGGAGGCGAGCCATCCTACGAGCAGTACTTC.

This clonotype has only a few counts. This chain uses TRBV29-1 with TRBJ1-2, with a tentative D call TRBD1 (6 bases). Trimming pared 5 bases from V and 0 bases from J, leaving 10 bases between. From germline, CDR1 is SQVTM and CDR2 ANQGSEA. The CDR3 runs 13 residues. The CDR3 DNA reads TGCAGCGTTCGACAGGAGTCTAACTATGGCTACACCTTC. Translation gives CSVRQESNYGYTF.

The chain combines TRBV30 with TRBJ1-5; 7 nucleotides match TRBD1. J gave up 4 bases and V 4 bases, and 4 bases lay outside the gene matches. This CDR3 spans 13 amino acids. Germline CDR1 is GTSNPN and CDR2 is SVGIG (reference sequence). The CDR3 protein is CAWNRGGNQPQHF. The CDR3 DNA follows: TGTGCCTGGAACAGGGGTGGGAATCAGCCCCAGCATTTT.

This clonotype was seen ten or more times. V gene TRBV20-1 combines with J gene TRBJ2-7, with 9 positions matching TRBD1. This CDR3 spans 11 amino acids. Germline V gene data show CDR1 as DFQATT and CDR2 as SNEGSKA (reference sequence). V trimming: 6 bases; J trimming: 5 bases; junction bases outside the gene matches: 2. CDR3 nucleotides: TGCAGTGCGTGGACAGGGGACGAGCAGTACTTC. This translates into CSAWTGDEQYF.

V and J are TRBV20-1 and TRBJ2-4; D uncertain. V was trimmed by 1 base and J by 3 bases, leaving 16 bases between them. CDR3 length equals 16 residues. Germline-derived CDR1 and CDR2 are DFQATT and SNEGSKA (reference sequence). The CDR3 DNA sequence: TGCAGTGCTAGAGTGGCGTTTGGGGAAGGCAAAAACATTCAGTACTTC. Encoded protein: CSARVAFGEGKNIQYF.

The chain joins TRBV30 to TRBJ2-2, with a possible D match to TRBD2 (6 bases). This CDR3 is 15 amino acids long. Trimming took 3 bases from V and 4 from J, leaving 15 bases between them. The germline V gene has CDR1 GTSNPN and CDR2 SVGIG (reference sequence). CDR3: CAWRGVPRGTGELFF. The DNA of the CDR3 is TGTGCCTGGAGAGGCGTTCCGCGGGGCACCGGGGAGCTGTTTTTT.

This clonotype was observed at least ten times. This rearrangement joins TRBV3-1 to TRBJ1-1; 12 bases fit TRBD1. The junction had 6 bases not matched to a gene; V was cut back by 3 bases and J by 10 bases. Germline assignment: CDR1 LGHDT and CDR2 YNNKEL (reference sequence). The length of the CDR3 is 14 residues. This CDR3 reads CASSQGQGALGAFF. DNA of the CDR3: TGTGCCAGCAGCCAGGGACAGGGGGCTCTCGGAGCTTTCTTT.

Points on this clonotype: A much larger clone is a single base away; this may be a read error. The rearrangement joins TRBV3-1 to TRBJ2-1; the match to TRBD2 covers 7 bases. The better agreement between TRBJ2-7 and the DNA end casts doubt on the J call. The CDR3 covers 16 residues. Germline V gene data show CDR1 as LGHDT and CDR2 as YNNKEL (reference sequence). This chain's CDR3 is CASSAPARESGNEQYF. As DNA, the CDR3 is TGTGCCAGCAGCGCCCCCGCGCGGGAGTCAGGCAATGAGCAGTACTTC.

This clonotype occurred many times. The chain joins TRBV28 to TRBJ2-3; D may be TRBD2 (5 bases). The ends were cut back, 7 bases at V and 6 bases at J, with 17 bases in the middle. Looked up from germline, CDR1 is MDHEN and CDR2 is SYDVKM. The length of the CDR3 is 14 residues. The chain's CDR3 is CASNLRSSSDTQYF. The DNA for the CDR3 is TGTGCCAGCAACCTCAGATCTAGCAGCGATACGCAGTATTTT.

The V gene is TRBV7-3, the J gene TRBJ1-2; the D gene is possibly TRBD1 (5 bases). This CDR3 spans 14 amino acids. Looked up from germline, CDR1 is SGHTA and CDR2 is FQGTGA. V lost 0 bases to trimming and J lost 1 base, with 6 bases between them. CDR3 bases: TGTGCCAGCAGCTTAACCAGGGATAACTATGGCTACACCTTC. This gives the protein CASSLTRDNYGYTF. Looking up the rest from reference TRBV7-3 and TRBJ1-2 gives the full variable domain: GAGVSQTPSNKVTEKGKYVELRCDPISGHTALYWYRQSLGQGPEFLIYFQGTGAADDSGLPNDRFFAVRPEGSVSTLKIQRTERGDSAVYLCASSLTRDNYGYTFGSGTRLTVV.

As regards this clonotype: This could be a read error, since a much larger clone is one nucleotide away. The V gene is TRBV30, the J gene TRBJ2-2; 9 bases match TRBD2. The CDR3 loop spans 13 amino acids. From germline, CDR1 is GTSNPN and CDR2 SVGIG (reference sequence). Losses at the gene ends were 5 bases for V and 9 bases for J; bases not matched to a gene: 7. CDR3 bases: TGTGCCTGGGGGGCTAGCGGGGACAGGGAGCTGTTTTTT. Protein product: CAWGASGDRELFF.

In this sample, this clonotype turned up many times. This chain connects TRBV10-3 to TRBJ2-7; tentative D call: TRBD2 (6 bases). The length of the CDR3 is 15 residues. The germline V gene has CDR1 ENHRY and CDR2 SYGVKD. Between the trimmed V and J ends, which lost 3 bases and 7 bases, there was a span of 19 bases. CDR3: CAISDTRDSPGEQYF. CDR3 bases: TGTGCCATCAGTGATACCCGGGACTCTCCTGGAGAGCAGTACTTC.

This clonotype came up many times. The rearrangement uses TRBV28 and TRBJ2-7; 8 bases are shared with TRBD1. Germline loops: CDR1 MDHEN, CDR2 SYDVKM. The CDR3 loop spans 17 amino acids. J gave up 1 base and V 0 bases, and 8 bases lay outside the gene matches. CDR3 coding DNA: TGTGCCAGCAGTTTATGGGGCACGGGACAGGCTTCCTACGAGCAGTACTTC. The encoded protein is CASSLWGTGQASYEQYF.

There are many counts of this clonotype. This chain uses TRBV28 with TRBJ1-2, with 9 bases lining up with TRBD1. Germline assignment: CDR1 MDHEN and CDR2 SYDVKM. Trimming took 5 bases from V and 2 from J; bases not matched to a gene: 9. The CDR3 spans 16 residues. CDR3 sequence reads: CASSPRRQGVNYGYTF. DNA for the CDR3: TGTGCCAGCAGTCCCCGACGACAGGGGGTGAACTATGGCTACACCTTC.

The chain couples TRBV6-1 to TRBJ2-4; 10 bases fit TRBD2. The V gene end was trimmed by 2 bases and the J gene end by 0 bases; junction bases not matched to a gene: 13. Germline V gene data show CDR1 as MNHNS and CDR2 as SASEGT. This CDR3 comprises 20 residues. CDR3 residues: CASSEFGGAGGPLAKNIQYF. The CDR3 DNA is TGTGCCAGCAGTGAATTCGGTGGAGCGGGAGGGCCCTTAGCCAAAAACATTCAGTACTTC.

This clonotype was observed at least ten times. The chain combines TRBV12-3 or TRBV12-4 with TRBJ2-2, with D hard to call. V was shortened by 7 bases and J by 0 bases, with 30 bases between the two germline ends. This CDR3 spans 21 amino acids. The CDR3 reads CASKTTLRGLSTAPNTGELFF. CDR3 bases: TGTGCCAGCAAAACCACGCTCCGTGGGCTCTCAACAGCCCCGAACACCGGGGAGCTGTTTTTT.

The chain combines TRBV7-3 with TRBJ2-5; either TRBD1 or TRBD2 may supply D (5 bases each). CDR3 length equals 14 residues. Trimming took off 6 bases at V and 9 bases at J, with 20 bases between the two ends. Looked up from germline, CDR1 is SGHTA and CDR2 is FQGTGA. DNA for the CDR3: TGTGCCAGCAGTTTCGGCGACGTGGTGGGGGCCCAGTACTTC. Translating gives CASSFGDVVGAQYF.

This clonotype was found a few times. The CDR3 reads CASSWTDRDPEAFF. The CDR3 DNA is TGCGCCAGCAGCTGGACCGACAGGGATCCTGAAGCTTTCTTT. V and J are TRBV5-1 and TRBJ1-1, with 7 bases matching TRBD1. The CDR3 has 14 residues. V was clipped by 3 bases and J by 6 bases; unmatched bases: 8. Germline CDR1 and CDR2: SGHRS and YFSETQ.

The chain combines TRBV15 with TRBJ1-4, with 8 bases lining up with TRBD1. In germline, CDR1 is LNHNV, CDR2 YYDKDF (reference sequence). The V gene end was trimmed by 5 bases and the J gene end by 8 bases; junction bases not matched to a gene: 13. The CDR3 has 16 residues. In DNA, the CDR3 is TGTGCCACCAGCCCCGGACAGGGTGGCTTTTGGGAAAAACTGTTTTTT. This translates into CATSPGQGGFWEKLFF.

This clonotype was found many times. V gene TRBV13 combines with J gene TRBJ2-1; 8 bases line up with TRBD1. The CDR3 has 14 amino acids. Trimming at V came to 4 bases and at J to 7 bases, leaving 6 bases not matched to a gene. Germline values: CDR1 PRHDT, CDR2 FYEKMQ (reference sequence). The CDR3 DNA reads as TGTGCCAGCAGCTCCGGGACAGGTATGAATGAGCAGTTCTTC. It codes for CASSSGTGMNEQFF. Variable domain in full (rest from reference TRBV13 and TRBJ2-1): AAGVIQSPRHLIKEKRETATLKCYPIPRHDTVYWYQQGPGQDPQFLISFYEKMQSDKGSIPDRFSAQQFSDYHSELNMSSLELGDSALYFCASSSGTGMNEQFFGPGTRLTVL.

Regarding this clonotype: A clone one base away is much larger, so this may be a read error. The CDR3 sequence: CASSHSEGAGELFF. The CDR3 nucleotides read TGTGCCAGCAGTCACTCTGAGGGGGCCGGGGAGCTGTTTTTT. The chain combines TRBV6-6 with TRBJ2-2, with D possibly matching TRBD1 (6 bases). From germline, CDR1 is MNHNY and CDR2 SVGAGI (reference sequence). The CDR3 runs to 14 residues.

This clonotype was recorded many times. The CDR3 here is CASSLRDGYGYTF. The CDR3 nucleotides read TGTGCCAGCAGCCTAAGGGACGGCTATGGCTACACCTTC. The chain recombines TRBV7-2 with TRBJ1-2, with D possibly being TRBD1 (5 bases). Trimming removed 5 bases from V and 4 bases from J, with 11 bases in between. Germline lookup yields CDR1 SGHTA and CDR2 FQGNSA. The CDR3 spans 13 residues.

This clonotype showed up just a few times. The chain links TRBV20-1 to TRBJ2-1, with 10 nucleotides matching TRBD1. The ends lost 1 base at V and 8 bases at J; junction bases unmatched: 8. The CDR3 spans 15 residues. From germline, CDR1 is DFQATT and CDR2 SNEGSKA (reference sequence). CDR3 protein: CSARVEGQGNDEQFF. In DNA form, the CDR3 reads TGCAGTGCTAGAGTGGAGGGACAGGGGAACGATGAGCAGTTCTTC.

The table lists this clonotype with many counts. The V and J genes are TRBV30 and TRBJ1-4; tentative D call: TRBD1 (6 bases). The CDR3 has 14 residues. The V gene lost 2 bases and the J gene lost 6 bases, with 13 bases spanning the gap. Germline V gives CDR1 GTSNPN, CDR2 SVGIG (reference sequence). The CDR3 bases are TGTGCCTGGAGTAAGGGGGTTGCGGATGAAAAACTGTTTTTT. Translation: CAWSKGVADEKLFF.

V is TRBV4-1 and J is TRBJ2-3; the match to TRBD2 covers 8 bases. Germline CDR1 reads MGHRA; CDR2 reads YSYEKL. CDR3 length: 15 amino acids. Trimming took 4 bases from V and 3 from J; bases not matched to a gene: 6. The CDR3 nucleotides are TGCGCCAGCAGCCGCAAAAGCGGGAGTACAGATACGCAGTATTTT. It encodes CASSRKSGSTDTQYF.

This clonotype was counted ten times or more. The rearrangement joins TRBV30 to TRBJ1-4, with 8 bases fitting TRBD1. The CDR3 extends over 13 amino acids. Germline V gene data show CDR1 as GTSNPN and CDR2 as SVGIG (reference sequence). V trimming: 4 bases; J trimming: 8 bases; junction bases outside the gene matches: 6. CDR3 nucleotide sequence: TGTGCCTGGATCGACAGGGGTGGGGAAAAACTGTTTTTT. Amino acid sequence: CAWIDRGGEKLFF. The full variable domain, completed using reference TRBV30 and TRBJ1-4, is SQTIHQWPATLVQPVGSPLSLECTVEGTSNPNLYWYRQAAGRGLQLLFYSVGIGQISSEVPQNLSASRPQDRQFILSSKKLLLSDSGFYLCAWIDRGGEKLFFGSGTQLSVL.